This TCR beta chain was recovered during a study of identical twins. Overall study results and limits: There is a chance that invariant MAIT and iNKT cells partially muddied zero-insertion analyses. Beta out-of-frame sequences showed weaker excess twin sharing. Models came in too low on out-of-frame TCR alpha sharing in monozygotic twins.

This clonotype has just a few counts. The antigen is unknown. CDR1 is KGHSH, CDR2 LQKENI, per germline. V lost 3 bases and J 0 bases, leaving 19 bases between the germline ends. The CDR3 sequence is 18 residues long. Unique molecular identifiers were present on cDNA, and template switching added a universal primer site. TCRdb re-called the 5' RACE reads through MiXCR, storing one row per CDR3 protein. This repertoire shows about 250,000 distinct CDR3 sequences, around an eighth found once; its top ten account for around 9.5%. The clonotype comes from a woman aged 18-29 years in good health. Sequenced material: memory (CD45RO+) T cells sorted from blood. The chain uses TRBV18 and TRBJ2-3; D gene uncertain. The CDR3 sequence: CASSPNIHQKPSTDTQYF. Here the CDR3 DNA reads TGTGCCAGCTCACCGAATATTCACCAAAAACCTAGCACAGATACGCAGTATTTT. The whole variable domain, remainder taken from reference TRBV18 and TRBJ2-3, is NAGVMQNPRHLVRRRGQEARLRCSPMKGHSHVYWYRQLPEEGLKFMVYLQKENIIDESGMPKERFSAEFPKEGPSILRIQQVVRGDSAAYFCASSPNIHQKPSTDTQYFGPGTRLTVL.